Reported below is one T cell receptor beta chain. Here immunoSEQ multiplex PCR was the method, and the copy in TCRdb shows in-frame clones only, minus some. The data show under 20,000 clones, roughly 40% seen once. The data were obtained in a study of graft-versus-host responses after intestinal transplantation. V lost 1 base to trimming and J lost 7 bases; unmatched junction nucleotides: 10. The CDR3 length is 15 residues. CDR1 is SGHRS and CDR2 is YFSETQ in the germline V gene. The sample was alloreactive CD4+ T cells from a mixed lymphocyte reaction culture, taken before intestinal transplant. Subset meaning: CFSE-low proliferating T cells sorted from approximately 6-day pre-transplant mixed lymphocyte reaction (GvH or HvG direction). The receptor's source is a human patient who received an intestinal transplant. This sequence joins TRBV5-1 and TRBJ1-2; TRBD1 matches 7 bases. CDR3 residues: CASSLRVGGVGGYTF. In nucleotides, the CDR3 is TGCGCCAGCAGCTTGAGAGTAGGGGGCGTAGGTGGCTACACCTTC.